This passage covers 10 T cell receptor beta chains from one sample sequenced in a study of shared clonotypes between healthy human individuals (dated by TCRdb to the early 2020s). Libraries were built with the immunoSEQ multiplex PCR assay. Here the immuneACCESS table is served through TCRdb, limited to in-frame sequences with V and J called. Missing clones are a known gap in these copies; in checked studies unresolved V genes cover under half, and the rest lacks a known reason. The sample profile shows over a million clones; under 99% of them were found once. The ten largest clones represent around 0.45% of the sample. Material for sequencing was naive CD4+ T cells sorted from blood. The cell subset or site label here, explained by the study, means: CD45RA+ positively selected. The origin of the receptors is a man aged 30-40 years in good health.

The chain recombines TRBV29-1 with TRBJ2-3; D may be TRBD1 (6 bases). Trimming removed 5 bases at V and 2 bases at J, with 14 bases between. The length of the CDR3 is 14 residues. Germline V gene data show CDR1 as SQVTM and CDR2 as ANQGSEA. The CDR3 sequence is CSVQGQIITDTQYF. In nucleotides, the CDR3 is TGCAGCGTTCAGGGGCAGATAATCACAGATACGCAGTATTTT.

This clone was picked up one time. V gene TRBV18 combines with J gene TRBJ1-2, with D possibly matching TRBD1 (5 bases). V was pared by 4 bases and J by 9 bases, with 12 bases between. Looked up from germline, CDR1 is KGHSH and CDR2 is LQKENI. The CDR3 totals 12 residues. The CDR3 nucleotides read TGTGCCAGCTCACTGAGGGACGTAAGCTACACCTTC. The encoded protein is CASSLRDVSYTF.

This chain joins TRBV5-1 and TRBJ2-2; D uncertain. CDR3 length equals 15 residues. Trimming removed 0 bases at V and 0 bases at J, with 6 bases between. Germline CDR1 reads SGHRS; CDR2 reads YFSETQ. The DNA for the CDR3 is TGCGCCAGCAGCTTGGCAACCACGAACACCGGGGAGCTGTTTTTT. This codes for CASSLATTNTGELFF.

As to this clone: At the DNA level, this CDR3 is encoded by other sequences in the same sample as well. The genes are TRBV7-9 and TRBJ2-2; D not resolved. V was shortened by 5 bases and J by 4 bases, with 11 bases between the two germline ends. Germline V CDR1 and CDR2: SEHNR, FQNEAQ (reference sequence). CDR3 length equals 14 residues. Written as DNA, the CDR3 is TGTGCCAGCAGCCTCCTTTCCGGCACCGGGGAGCTGTTTTTT. This translates into CASSLLSGTGELFF. Using reference TRBV7-9 and TRBJ2-2 for the parts outside the CDR3, the full variable domain is DTGVSQNPRHKITKRGQNVTFRCDPISEHNRLYWYRQTLGQGPEFLTYFQNEAQLEKSRLLSDRFSAERPKGSFSTLEIQRTEQGDSAMYLCASSLLSGTGELFFGEGSRLTVL.

This clone has only one observation. The rearrangement links TRBV5-6 to TRBJ2-2, with D perhaps TRBD2 (5 bases). Germline V gene lookup returns CDR1 SGHDT and CDR2 YYEEEE. CDR3 length: 14 amino acids. Trimming removed 2 bases from V and 0 bases from J, with 5 bases in between. CDR3: CASSLAANTGELFF. The CDR3 nucleotides are TGTGCCAGCAGCTTAGCGGCGAACACCGGGGAGCTGTTTTTT.

CDR3 in DNA: TGTGCCAGCAGTGAAGTACAGGAGTACTACTACGAGCAGTACTTC. This sequence encodes CASSEVQEYYYEQYF. The rearrangement links TRBV6-1 to TRBJ2-7; D possibly corresponds to TRBD1 (5 bases). The V gene lost 1 base and the J gene lost 3 bases, with 13 bases spanning the gap. This CDR3 is built from 15 residues. CDR1 MNHNS and CDR2 SASEGT come from the germline V gene.

This chain joins TRBV29-1 and TRBJ1-1; 8 bases align to TRBD1. The CDR3 runs 12 residues. The V and J ends lost 7 bases and 3 bases, in that order; junction bases with no gene match: 4. In germline, CDR1 is SQVTM, CDR2 ANQGSEA. The CDR3 nucleotides are TGCAGCGCAAGACAGGGGCACACTGAAGCTTTCTTT. Amino acids: CSARQGHTEAFF.

The chain couples TRBV7-2 to TRBJ1-1; the match to TRBD1 covers 8 bases. Germline CDR1 is SGHTA and CDR2 is FQGNSA. There are 15 residues in the CDR3. The junction had 10 bases not matched to a gene; V was cut back by 5 bases and J by 5 bases. The CDR3 region is CASSRDRTRWTEAFF. The CDR3 bases are TGTGCCAGCAGCCGGGACAGGACCCGGTGGACTGAAGCTTTCTTT.

The V gene is TRBV6-5, the J gene TRBJ2-7; 8 nucleotides align to TRBD1. The CDR3 length is 15 residues. Germline V gene sequence: CDR1 MNHEY, CDR2 SVGAGI. J was trimmed by 5 bases and V by 0 bases; bases with no gene match: 6. CDR3 residues: CASSYSRQGLNEQYF. In DNA, the CDR3 is TGTGCCAGCAGTTACTCGAGACAGGGGTTGAACGAGCAGTACTTC.

This clone was seen just once. The chain uses TRBV7-2 and TRBJ2-2, with 8 bases fitting TRBD2. Germline trimming cut 6 bases from V and 1 base from J; bases unmatched to any gene: 4. The germline gives CDR1 SGHTA, CDR2 FQGNSA. There are 15 residues in the CDR3. CDR3 bases: TGTGCCAGCAGAAATGCGGGAGGGAACACCGGGGAGCTGTTTTTT. It is translated as CASRNAGGNTGELFF.